This is a list of T cell receptor beta chains from one sample in a study of human T cells and chemical hapten exposure. TCRdb independently ran MiXCR on the RACE reads; one entry per CDR3 protein. The data contain about 82,000 distinct CDR3 sequences, under 15% of them singletons. The source was whole blood, collected in connection with sensitization to the hapten diphenylcyclopropenone (DPC). Every receptor here comes from a woman aged 45-60 years with alopecia areata. Some clones in this sample may be carry-over from other donors' samples. Both conserved end residues are part of each CDR3. Each record gives: V gene, clone size, J gene, CDR3 length, D gene, CDR3 protein, CDR3 DNA. D genes are given only for firm matches. The size of a clone is reported for some rows only, either as once, few or many, or as a class for expanded clones.

V: TRBV5-1
size: .
J: TRBJ2-7
length: 17
D: TRBD2
CDR3: CASSLAGTSGDSYEQYF
DNA: TGCGCCAGCAGCTTGGCCGGGACTAGCGGGGACTCCTACGAGCAGTACTTC

V: TRBV10-1
size: few
J: TRBJ2-7
length: 14
D: .
CDR3: CAKHPGEVSYEQYF
DNA: TGCGCCAAACACCCGGGAGAGGTGTCCTACGAGCAGTACTTC

V: TRBV18
size: few
J: TRBJ2-3
length: 14
D: TRBD1
CDR3: CASSPQTGGDTQYF
DNA: TGTGCCAGCTCACCGCAGACAGGGGGCGATACGCAGTATTTT

V: TRBV19
size: many
J: TRBJ2-3
length: 14
D: .
CDR3: CASSIGVASDTQYF
DNA: TGTGCCAGTAGTATTGGGGTAGCGTCGGATACGCAGTATTTT

V: TRBV19
size: many
J: TRBJ2-5
length: 13
D: .
CDR3: CASSEHRQETQYF
DNA: TGTGCCAGTAGTGAACACAGGCAAGAGACCCAGTACTTC

V: TRBV6-2/TRBV6-3
size: .
J: TRBJ2-1
length: 16
D: TRBD2
CDR3: CASSLPTSGSLDEQFF
DNA: TGTGCCAGCAGCCTCCCAACTAGCGGGAGTCTAGATGAGCAGTTCTTC

V: TRBV12-3/TRBV12-4
size: .
J: TRBJ1-6
length: 15
D: TRBD1
CDR3: CASSPGQGHNSPLHF
DNA: TGTGCCAGCAGTCCAGGACAGGGGCATAATTCACCCCTCCACTTT

V: TRBV20-1
size: many
J: TRBJ2-2
length: 12
D: TRBD1
CDR3: CSAEGDRPELFF
DNA: TGCAGTGCGGAGGGGGACAGGCCGGAGCTGTTTTTT

V: TRBV24-1
size: many
J: TRBJ2-1
length: 18
D: .
CDR3: CATSDSTSQGISYNEQFF
DNA: TGTGCCACCAGTGATTCTACTAGTCAGGGGATATCTTACAATGAGCAGTTCTTC

V: TRBV6-4
size: few
J: TRBJ1-5
length: 14
D: .
CDR3: CASRGRGSNQPQHF
DNA: TGTGCCAGCAGGGGGAGGGGGAGCAATCAGCCCCAGCATTTT

V: TRBV6-2/TRBV6-3
size: many
J: TRBJ2-5
length: 15
D: .
CDR3: CASQEPPQPQETQYF
DNA: TGTGCCAGTCAAGAGCCGCCACAGCCTCAAGAGACCCAGTACTTC

V: TRBV28
size: many
J: TRBJ2-5
length: 17
D: TRBD2
CDR3: CASSPPRASGRSETQYF
DNA: TGTGCCAGCAGTCCGCCCCGGGCTAGCGGGAGATCAGAGACCCAGTACTTC

V: TRBV4-1
size: .
J: TRBJ1-2
length: 15
D: .
CDR3: CASSQDLADRYGYTF
DNA: TGCGCCAGCAGCCAAGATCTGGCGGACAGATATGGCTACACCTTC

V: TRBV11-2
size: few
J: TRBJ2-7
length: 15
D: .
CDR3: CASSPRTVADYEQYF
DNA: TGTGCCAGCAGCCCTAGGACCGTGGCAGACTACGAGCAGTACTTC

V: TRBV7-6
size: few
J: TRBJ1-2
length: 13
D: TRBD1
CDR3: CASSSDRYYGYTF
DNA: TGTGCCAGCAGCTCGGACAGGTACTATGGCTACACCTTC

V: TRBV29-1
size: few
J: TRBJ2-3
length: 11
D: .
CDR3: CSVTVTDTQYF
DNA: TGCAGCGTCACAGTTACAGATACGCAGTATTTT

V: TRBV20-1
size: many
J: TRBJ2-7
length: 11
D: .
CDR3: CSATFSYEQYF
DNA: TGCAGTGCGACCTTCTCCTACGAGCAGTACTTC

V: TRBV2
size: .
J: TRBJ2-2
length: 16
D: .
CDR3: CASSEIRASSGMGLFF
DNA: TGTGCCAGCAGTGAAATAAGGGCTTCCTCTGGTATGGGGCTGTTTTTT

V: TRBV5-1
size: .
J: TRBJ2-1
length: 16
D: .
CDR3: CASSLGPASSYNVQFF
DNA: TGCGCCAGCAGCTTGGGTCCGGCCAGCTCCTACAATGTGCAGTTCTTC